This T cell receptor (beta chain) was recorded in a study of blood T cells in healthy people across ages. The V and J ends lost 4 bases and 0 bases respectively, with 9 bases between them. This CDR3 has 14 residues. The germline gives CDR1 LNHDA, CDR2 SQIVND (reference sequence). It was with a sample-barcoded 5' primer and a J-beta primer mix that a second PCR of roughly 6 to 12 cycles was run. TCRdb reprocessed the 5' RACE reads with MiXCR, giving one entry per CDR3 protein. The data hold some 940,000 distinct CDR3 sequences, with approximately 32% observed a single time. This sample was also put to use in a study of T cells of mothers and their children.

V and J are TRBV19 and TRBJ2-5, with no clear D. The receptor comes from a woman in her thirties or forties in good health. Sequencing was performed on blood. CDR3 loop: CASSRTQNQETQYF. In nucleotides, the CDR3 is TGTGCCAGTAGTAGGACGCAGAACCAAGAGACCCAGTACTTC.